Listed below are T cell receptor beta chains from one sample, sequenced in a study of cytomegalovirus exposure and HLA in healthy donors. Sequencing used immunoSEQ multiplex PCR; TCRdb keeps in-frame clones, though not all of them. This sample has around 210,000 clones, with about 77% found just once. Sequencing was carried out using PBMCs. These receptor sequences come from a boy aged 5-17 years in good health and CMV-seronegative. The CDR3 runs from the conserved cysteine through the conserved F or W. The D gene is left open where the match is weak. Clone size is shown for a subset of rows, as once, few, many or a class of expanded clone.

J gene,V gene,clone size,CDR3 length,D gene,CDR3 protein,CDR3 DNA
TRBJ1-1,TRBV27,NA,15,TRBD1,CASSFDRGMWTEAFF,TGTGCCAGCAGTTTTGACAGGGGGATGTGGACTGAAGCTTTCTTT
TRBJ2-7,TRBV7-3,NA,16,TRBD1,CASSLTPTGGSHEQYF,TGTGCCAGCAGCTTGACCCCGACAGGGGGCTCCCACGAGCAGTACTTC
TRBJ1-2,TRBV11-3,NA,14,TRBD1,CASSLAGTGGGYTF,TGTGCCAGCAGCTTAGCCGGGACAGGAGGCGGCTACACCTTC
TRBJ2-7,TRBV5-6,NA,14,TRBD1,CASRWGQSSYEQYF,TGTGCCAGCAGGTGGGGACAGAGCTCCTACGAGCAGTACTTC
TRBJ2-2,TRBV6-4,NA,13,NA,CASSERVTGELFF,TGTGCCAGCAGTGAGCGCGTCACCGGGGAGCTGTTTTTT
TRBJ2-5,TRBV7-6,NA,14,NA,CASSRGLGQETQYF,TGTGCCAGCAGCCGAGGACTGGGACAAGAGACCCAGTACTTC
TRBJ1-1,TRBV7-7,NA,13,TRBD1,CASSFDRDTEAFF,TGTGCCAGCAGCTTCGACAGGGACACTGAAGCTTTCTTT
TRBJ1-1,TRBV5-5,NA,15,NA,CASSFGHRANTEAFF,TGTGCCAGCAGCTTCGGCCACAGGGCGAACACTGAAGCTTTCTTT
TRBJ2-3,TRBV5-5,few,14,NA,CASSFDLGTDTQYF,TGTGCCAGCAGCTTCGACTTAGGCACAGATACGCAGTATTTT
TRBJ2-4,TRBV1,few,9,NA,CTSSQLRYF,TGCACCAGCAGCCAGCTACGGTACTTC
TRBJ2-2,TRBV19,NA,14,NA,CASSKRPNTGELFF,TGTGCCAGTTCTAAGCGACCGAACACCGGGGAGCTGTTTTTT
TRBJ2-7,TRBV23-1,NA,16,TRBD1,CASQHGTGIWDYEQYF,TGCGCCAGCCAACACGGGACAGGGATCTGGGACTACGAGCAGTACTTC
TRBJ1-1,TRBV2,NA,19,NA,CASSDPASLLEFMNTEAFF,TGTGCCAGCAGTGACCCCGCGAGCCTACTCGAATTCATGAACACTGAAGCTTTCTTT
TRBJ2-1,TRBV2,NA,14,NA,CASSRSRAYNEQFF,TGTGCCAGCAGCAGGTCCAGGGCCTACAATGAGCAGTTCTTC
TRBJ2-7,TRBV7-8,NA,16,NA,CASSSRRRQVSYEQYF,TGTGCCAGCAGCTCCCGCCGGAGACAGGTTTCCTACGAGCAGTACTTC
TRBJ1-1,TRBV9,NA,15,NA,CASSPEGHLNTEAFF,TGTGCCAGCAGCCCAGAGGGACATCTGAACACTGAAGCTTTCTTT
TRBJ2-5,TRBV2,once,13,NA,CATRGRGQETQYF,TGTGCCACCCGGGGGAGGGGGCAAGAGACCCAGTACTTC
TRBJ2-7,TRBV11-3,NA,19,NA,CASSFRGGGGLPVVYEQYF,TGTGCCAGCAGCTTCAGAGGTGGCGGGGGCCTTCCCGTCGTATACGAGCAGTACTTC
TRBJ2-3,TRBV9,NA,16,NA,CASSVAGGAYTDTQYF,TGTGCCAGCAGCGTAGCTGGCGGGGCCTACACAGATACGCAGTATTTT
TRBJ2-1,TRBV7-9,NA,15,NA,CASSLVQGGLNEQFF,TGTGCCAGCAGCTTAGTCCAGGGAGGCCTCAATGAGCAGTTCTTC
TRBJ1-1,TRBV4-2,NA,20,NA,CASSQAYRLGLALGGTEAFF,TGTGCCAGCAGCCAGGCCTACCGCCTGGGGCTGGCTCTGGGAGGAACTGAAGCTTTCTTT
TRBJ1-5,TRBV11-3,NA,17,NA,CASSSRRKGDSNQPQHF,TGTGCCAGCAGCTCCCGAAGAAAGGGGGATAGCAATCAGCCCCAGCATTTT
TRBJ2-7,TRBV27,NA,13,NA,CASSYAGVYEQYF,TGTGCCAGCAGTTATGCAGGGGTGTACGAGCAGTACTTC
TRBJ1-2,TRBV30,NA,13,NA,CAWSVSRGDGYTF,TGTGCCTGGAGTGTATCCCGCGGGGATGGCTACACCTTC
TRBJ1-1,TRBV4-1,NA,16,TRBD1,CASSPRAGGLGTEAFF,TGCGCCAGCAGCCCTCGGGCAGGGGGCTTAGGGACTGAAGCTTTCTTT
TRBJ1-2,TRBV5-4,NA,16,NA,CASSLWDFLANYGYTF,TGTGCCAGCAGCTTGTGGGACTTCCTAGCTAACTATGGCTACACCTTC
TRBJ1-6,TRBV5-1,few,14,NA,CASSLDPDTSPLHF,TGCGCCAGCAGCTTGGATCCGGACACATCACCCCTCCACTTT
TRBJ2-1,TRBV15,NA,14,TRBD1,CATSTGTGTNEQFF,TGTGCCACCAGTACCGGGACAGGGACTAATGAGCAGTTCTTC
TRBJ1-1,TRBV11-1,NA,14,NA,CASSLAQGHTEAFF,TGTGCCAGCAGCTTAGCGCAGGGCCACACTGAAGCTTTCTTT
TRBJ2-1,TRBV5-1,NA,16,TRBD2,CASSSLAGGHSDEQFF,TGCGCCAGCAGCTCTTTAGCGGGGGGCCATTCAGATGAGCAGTTCTTC
TRBJ2-3,TRBV5-5,once,16,TRBD2,CASSHRIAGATDTQYF,TGTGCCAGCAGCCACCGAATAGCGGGAGCCACAGATACGCAGTATTTT
TRBJ1-3,TRBV18,NA,15,TRBD1,CASSPGTASGNTIYF,TGTGCCAGCTCACCAGGGACAGCCTCTGGAAACACCATATATTTT
TRBJ2-1,TRBV7-9,NA,18,NA,CASSLAGDILSSYNEQFF,TGTGCCAGCAGCTTAGCGGGGGACATTTTGAGCTCCTACAATGAGCAGTTCTTC
TRBJ2-1,TRBV6-5,few,11,NA,CASRFFSEQFF,TGTGCCAGCAGGTTCTTCAGTGAGCAGTTCTTC
TRBJ2-3,TRBV5-4,NA,15,NA,CASSPWGPDLDTQYF,TGTGCCAGCAGCCCGTGGGGCCCCGATCTGGATACGCAGTATTTT
TRBJ1-1,TRBV27,few,13,TRBD1,CASSYRGGTEAFF,TGTGCCAGCAGTTACAGGGGTGGAACTGAAGCTTTCTTT
TRBJ2-7,TRBV30,NA,14,TRBD2,CAWSVGGGPYEQYF,TGTGCCTGGAGTGTTGGGGGAGGGCCCTACGAGCAGTACTTC
TRBJ2-7,TRBV29-1,NA,11,NA,CSGRSLYEQYF,TGCAGCGGGCGGAGCCTCTACGAGCAGTACTTC
TRBJ1-2,TRBV5-1,NA,14,NA,CASSTGQGDYGYTF,TGCGCCAGCAGTACAGGGCAGGGTGACTATGGCTACACCTTC
TRBJ2-2,TRBV19,NA,15,TRBD1,CASSRDRVNTGELFF,TGTGCCAGTAGCCGTGACAGGGTTAACACCGGGGAGCTGTTTTTT
TRBJ1-1,TRBV5-1,NA,14,TRBD1,CASSEPAGGAGAFF,TGCGCCAGCAGCGAACCCGCAGGGGGCGCGGGAGCTTTCTTT
TRBJ1-2,TRBV30,NA,13,TRBD1,CAWSTGASYGYTF,TGTGCCTGGAGTACAGGGGCGAGCTATGGCTACACCTTC
TRBJ1-2,TRBV27,once,17,TRBD1,CASSLSQQGTWAHGYTF,TGTGCCAGCAGTTTATCCCAACAGGGGACCTGGGCCCATGGCTACACCTTC
TRBJ1-1,TRBV5-1,NA,14,NA,CASGMVGANTEAFF,TGCGCCAGCGGTATGGTGGGGGCAAACACTGAAGCTTTCTTT
TRBJ2-3,TRBV5-6,NA,12,NA,CASSSDGGTQYF,TGTGCCAGCAGCTCAGACGGGGGTACGCAGTATTTT
TRBJ1-4,TRBV7-2,NA,14,NA,CASSLDGGNEKLFF,TGTGCCAGCAGCTTAGACGGGGGAAATGAAAAACTGTTTTTT
TRBJ2-1,TRBV7-2,NA,14,NA,CASRLRPGDHEQFF,TGTGCCAGCAGGCTGCGACCAGGGGACCATGAGCAGTTCTTC
TRBJ1-1,TRBV19,NA,15,NA,CASTSFPSWNTEAFF,TGTGCCAGTACTTCTTTCCCCAGTTGGAACACTGAAGCTTTCTTT
TRBJ2-1,TRBV6-4,once,17,TRBD2,CASMRLAGGDGNNEQFF,TGTGCCAGCATGCGACTAGCGGGGGGGGACGGAAACAATGAGCAGTTCTTC
TRBJ2-1,TRBV5-4,few,15,TRBD2,CASSLGLVLGGREFF,TGTGCCAGCAGCTTGGGACTTGTGTTGGGGGGGAGGGAGTTCTTC
TRBJ1-1,TRBV14,NA,14,NA,CASSQETFNTEAFF,TGTGCCAGCAGCCAAGAGACATTCAACACTGAAGCTTTCTTT
TRBJ2-3,TRBV5-4,NA,15,TRBD2,CASSSTSGATDTQYF,TGTGCCAGCAGCTCGACTAGCGGGGCCACAGATACGCAGTATTTT
TRBJ1-2,TRBV4-1,NA,14,NA,CASSPFGGAYGYTF,TGCGCCAGCAGCCCGTTTGGAGGGGCCTATGGCTACACCTTC
TRBJ2-1,TRBV2,NA,14,TRBD2,CATISTSGSNEQFF,TGTGCCACTATCTCGACTAGCGGGAGTAATGAGCAGTTCTTC
TRBJ2-7,TRBV11-3,NA,15,TRBD1,CASSPGTGGEWEQYF,TGTGCCAGCAGCCCCGGGACAGGGGGCGAATGGGAGCAGTACTTC
TRBJ2-1,TRBV27,NA,15,NA,CASSFGGGRYNEQFF,TGTGCCAGCAGTTTTGGGGGGGGGCGTTACAATGAGCAGTTCTTC
TRBJ2-2,TRBV10-3,few,15,NA,CATRGVKSNTGELFF,TGTGCCACCAGGGGCGTTAAATCGAACACCGGGGAGCTGTTTTTT
TRBJ1-5,TRBV7-9,NA,17,NA,CASSLGGPGKSNQPQHF,TGTGCCAGCAGCTTGGGGGGGCCGGGGAAAAGCAATCAGCCCCAGCATTTT
TRBJ1-2,TRBV30,NA,10,NA,CAWGIAGYTF,TGTGCCTGGGGCATCGCTGGCTACACCTTC
TRBJ1-3,TRBV30,NA,13,NA,CAWSAGGANTIYF,TGTGCCTGGAGTGCGGGAGGGGCGAACACCATATATTTT